Included here is one TCR beta chain sequence, with context. Its antigen is not identified. The data belong to a study of response to subunit inactivated influenza vaccine. Study results and limitations: It was the authors' suggestion that each seasonal influenza vaccination recruits few new T cells.

In germline, CDR1 is SGDLS, CDR2 YYNGEE. Trimming cost V 2 bases and J 4 bases, with 17 bases left between them. The CDR3 is made up of 16 amino acids. TCRdb analysed the RT-PCR reads with MiXCR anew, one entry per CDR3 protein. The top ten hold less than 8.5% of the sample, which has hundreds of thousands of distinct CDR3 sequences, roughly 15% seen once. The sample consisted of PBMCs from blood, taken about 14 days before vaccination. The gene calls are TRBV9 and TRBJ2-3, with D possibly matching TRBD2 (6 bases). The source of this sequence is a man aged 50 to 60 who received an inactivated influenza vaccine. The DNA for the CDR3 is TGTGCCAGCAGCGTTCATGTCGGGAGAGGCTCAGATACGCAGTATTTT. Encoded protein: CASSVHVGRGSDTQYF.